Listed below are T cell receptor beta chains from one sample, sequenced in a study of T cell responses to AZD1222 COVID-19 vaccine. This table comes from immunoSEQ multiplex PCR, and its TCRdb copy is limited to in-frame clones, with some not included. Among about 190,000 clones, around 87% were seen once, and the ten largest hold approximately 2.5%. The sample in question was peripheral blood, obtained on day 0 of MenACWY control vaccination. Receptors were obtained from an adult in good health. Each CDR3 is given with its conserved first and last residue. A D gene is named only where the DNA matches it firmly. Size tells how often a clone was seen (once, few, many) or the class of an expanded clone, and some rows leave it out.

>TRBJ2-7|TRBD2|15|TRBV5-4|NA
TGTGCCAGCAGCACCGAGACTAGCGGGGGCTACGAGCAGTACTTC
CASSTETSGGYEQYF
>TRBJ2-7|NA|13|TRBV6-2/TRBV6-3|once
TGTGCCAGCAGTTACTTAAGAGCCTACGAGCAGTACTTC
CASSYLRAYEQYF
>TRBJ2-2|NA|16|TRBV28|NA
TGTGCCAGCTTATTATCGGGCAGGGGAGGAACCGGGGAGCTGTTTTTT
CASLLSGRGGTGELFF
>TRBJ2-5|TRBD2|14|TRBV30|NA
TGTGCCTGGACTAGCGGGGGGGCCGGGGAGACCCAGTACTTC
CAWTSGGAGETQYF
>TRBJ1-1|NA|12|TRBV27|NA
TGTGCCAGCAGTAGGGGGAACACTGAAGCTTTCTTT
CASSRGNTEAFF
>TRBJ1-2|NA|14|TRBV7-9|NA
TGTGCCAGCAGCTTAGAGTGGGAAAACTATGGCTACACCTTC
CASSLEWENYGYTF
>TRBJ1-1|NA|15|TRBV18|NA
TGTGCCAGCTCACCACGCCCGGGGACGGACACTGAAGCTTTCTTT
CASSPRPGTDTEAFF
>TRBJ1-1|NA|17|TRBV18|NA
TGTGCCAGCTCACCAATTCCAGGGCCCGGCATGGACACTGAAGCTTTCTTT
CASSPIPGPGMDTEAFF
>TRBJ1-3|NA|15|TRBV5-6|NA
TGTGCCAGCAGCTTTGGGGGCGACAGGGGAAACACCATATATTTT
CASSFGGDRGNTIYF
>TRBJ2-1|NA|13|TRBV30|NA
TGTGCCTGGAGTGTACTTCTCGGACAGGAGCAGTTCTTC
CAWSVLLGQEQFF
>TRBJ1-2|NA|17|TRBV9|few
TGTGCCAGCAGCGCACAGGTTTTCGGGCCTACTAACTATGGCTACACCTTC
CASSAQVFGPTNYGYTF
>TRBJ2-1|TRBD2|13|TRBV12-3/TRBV12-4|NA
TGTGCCAGCAGTTTGGGGAGGGTGAATGAGCAGTTCTTC
CASSLGRVNEQFF
>TRBJ1-4|TRBD1|14|TRBV3-1/TRBV3-2|few
TGTGCCAGCACCCAGGGGACAGGGCACGAAAAACTGTTTTTT
CASTQGTGHEKLFF